This TCR beta chain emerged from a study of T cell repertoires in cytomegalovirus infection. On this clonotype: Its target is unknown.

A single record per CDR3 protein comes from TCRdb applying MiXCR to the reads. The data contain 100,000 to 150,000 distinct CDR3 sequences, 30% to 40% of them singletons. V shed 1 base and J shed 0 bases, with 19 bases lying between them. This CDR3 contains 18 residues. Germline V gene sequence: CDR1 LNHNV, CDR2 YYDKDF (reference sequence). The chain is built from TRBV15 and TRBJ2-7, with D unresolved. The sample was CD8+ T cells from cultured PBMCs, taken from culture after CMV antigen stimulation. This TCR was sampled from a human donor in good health (CMV status not recorded). Some clones in this sample may be carry-over from other donors' samples. In nucleotides, the CDR3 is TGTGCCACCAGCAGAGCTAGACTTGGTCTGACCTCCTCCTACGAGCAGTACTTC. It translates to CATSRARLGLTSSYEQYF.